Following are 4 T cell receptor beta chains from one sample sequenced in a study of shared clonotypes between healthy human individuals. Naive CD8 cells, CD45RO-negative and positively selected for CCR7, excluded terminally differentiated effector memory CD45RA+ cells. Profiling relied on immunoSEQ multiplex PCR, and the TCRdb table lists in-frame clones only, not all of them. Of 2 million to 2.5 million clones detected, approximately 95% appear once; the ten largest clones hold roughly 1.1%. The sequenced sample consisted of naive CD8+ T cells sorted from blood. The receptors shown here come from a man between 18 and 29 years old in good health.

V usage is TRBV7-6 and J usage is TRBJ2-7, with 9 bases matching TRBD2. The CDR3 spans 14 residues. V lost 7 bases, J lost 6 bases, and 10 bases stayed unmatched. Germline CDR1 SGHVS, CDR2 FNYEAQ. CDR3: CASTQEREDPEQYF. In DNA, the CDR3 is TGTGCCAGCACCCAGGAGCGGGAGGATCCCGAGCAGTACTTC.

This clone showed up just a few times. The chain links TRBV10-3 to TRBJ1-2, with 7 bases identical to TRBD1. This CDR3 is 12 amino acids long. Germline V lookup: CDR1 ENHRY, CDR2 SYGVKD. The J segment lost 4 bases and the V segment lost 10 bases, leaving 6 bases of the junction unmatched. The CDR3, as DNA: TGTGCCACGGGACAGCGAGCCTATGGCTACACCTTC. The encoded protein is CATGQRAYGYTF.

The CDR3 DNA reads as TGTGCCAGCAGTGCCCCACTAGCGGGGGTTTACGAGCAGTACTTC. Protein: CASSAPLAGVYEQYF. The chain carries TRBV25-1 and TRBJ2-7; 11 bases are a match to TRBD2. This CDR3 is built from 15 residues. V was pared by 4 bases and J by 4 bases, with 6 bases of the junction left unmatched. Per germline, CDR1 MGHDK and CDR2 SYGVNS.

V usage is TRBV2 and J usage is TRBJ1-2; D call uncertain. The V end lost 6 bases, the J end lost 4 bases, and 18 bases lay between the germline ends. Germline V lookup: CDR1 SNHLY, CDR2 FYNNEI. The CDR3 is 15 amino acids. The CDR3 loop reads CASSEISFEGYGYTF. The CDR3 DNA reads TGTGCCAGCAGCGAAATATCTTTTGAGGGCTATGGCTACACCTTC.